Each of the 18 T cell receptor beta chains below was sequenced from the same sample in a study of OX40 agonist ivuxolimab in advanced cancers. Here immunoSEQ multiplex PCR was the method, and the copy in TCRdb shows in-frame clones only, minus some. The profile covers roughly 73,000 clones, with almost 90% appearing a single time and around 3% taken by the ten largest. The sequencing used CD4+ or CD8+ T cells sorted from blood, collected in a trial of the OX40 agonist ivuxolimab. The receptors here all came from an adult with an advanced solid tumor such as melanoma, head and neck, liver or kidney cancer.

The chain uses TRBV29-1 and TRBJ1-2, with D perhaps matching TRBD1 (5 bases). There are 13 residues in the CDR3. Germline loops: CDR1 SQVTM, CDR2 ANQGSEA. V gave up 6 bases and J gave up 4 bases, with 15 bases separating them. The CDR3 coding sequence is TGCAGCGTAGAAAAGAGTGGGGGCTATGGCTACACCTTC. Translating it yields CSVEKSGGYGYTF.

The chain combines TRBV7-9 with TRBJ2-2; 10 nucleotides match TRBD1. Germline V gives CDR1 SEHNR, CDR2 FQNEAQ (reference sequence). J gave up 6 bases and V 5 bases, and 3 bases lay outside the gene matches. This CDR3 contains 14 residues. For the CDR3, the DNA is TGTGCCAGCAGCACGGACAGGGGGTCCGGGGAGCTGTTTTTT. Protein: CASSTDRGSGELFF.

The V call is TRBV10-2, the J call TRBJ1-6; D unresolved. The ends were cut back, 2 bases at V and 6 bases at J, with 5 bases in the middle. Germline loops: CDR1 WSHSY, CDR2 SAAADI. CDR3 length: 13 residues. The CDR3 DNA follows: TGCGCCAGCAGTGAGGCGGTTAATTCACCCCTCCACTTT. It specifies CASSEAVNSPLHF.

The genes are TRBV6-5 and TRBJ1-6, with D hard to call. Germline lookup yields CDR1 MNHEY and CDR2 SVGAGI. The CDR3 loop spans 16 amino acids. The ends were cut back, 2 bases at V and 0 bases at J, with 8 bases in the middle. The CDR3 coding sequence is TGTGCCAGCAGTTACCTCGGGTTCTCCTATAATTCACCCCTCCACTTT. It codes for CASSYLGFSYNSPLHF.

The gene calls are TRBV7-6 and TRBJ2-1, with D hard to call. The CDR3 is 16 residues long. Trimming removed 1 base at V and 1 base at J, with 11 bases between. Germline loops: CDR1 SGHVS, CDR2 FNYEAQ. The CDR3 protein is CASSLGREASYNEQFF. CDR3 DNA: TGTGCCAGCAGCTTAGGTCGCGAGGCTTCCTACAATGAGCAGTTCTTC.

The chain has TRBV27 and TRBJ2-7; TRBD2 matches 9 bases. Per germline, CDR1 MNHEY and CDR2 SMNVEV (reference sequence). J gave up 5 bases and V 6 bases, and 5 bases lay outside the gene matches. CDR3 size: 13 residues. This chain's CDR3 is CASRTSGGHEQYF. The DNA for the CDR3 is TGTGCCAGCAGGACAAGCGGGGGGCACGAGCAGTACTTC.

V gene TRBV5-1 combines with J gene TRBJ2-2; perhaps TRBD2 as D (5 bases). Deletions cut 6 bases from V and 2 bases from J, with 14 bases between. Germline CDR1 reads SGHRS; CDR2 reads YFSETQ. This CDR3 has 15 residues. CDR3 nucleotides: TGCGCCAGCAATTTGAGAGGGAGCAACACCGGGGAGCTGTTTTTT. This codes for CASNLRGSNTGELFF.

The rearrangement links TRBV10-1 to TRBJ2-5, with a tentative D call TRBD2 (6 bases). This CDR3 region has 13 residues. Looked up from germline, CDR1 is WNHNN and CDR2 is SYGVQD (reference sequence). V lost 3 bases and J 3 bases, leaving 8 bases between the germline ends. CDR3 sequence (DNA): TGCGCCAGCAGTGATACGGGGGAAGAGACCCAGTACTTC. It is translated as CASSDTGEETQYF.

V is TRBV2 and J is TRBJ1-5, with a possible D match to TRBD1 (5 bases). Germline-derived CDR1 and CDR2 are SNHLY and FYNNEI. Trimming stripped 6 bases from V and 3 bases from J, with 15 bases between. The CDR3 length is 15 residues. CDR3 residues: CASRLDGASNQPQHF. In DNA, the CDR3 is TGTGCCAGCAGACTAGACGGGGCCTCCAATCAGCCCCAGCATTTT. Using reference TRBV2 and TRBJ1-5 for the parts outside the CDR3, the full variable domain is EPEVTQTPSHQVTQMGQEVILRCVPISNHLYFYWYRQILGQKVEFLVSFYNNEISEKSEIFDDQFSVERPDGSNFTLKIRSTKLEDSAMYFCASRLDGASNQPQHFGDGTRLSIL.

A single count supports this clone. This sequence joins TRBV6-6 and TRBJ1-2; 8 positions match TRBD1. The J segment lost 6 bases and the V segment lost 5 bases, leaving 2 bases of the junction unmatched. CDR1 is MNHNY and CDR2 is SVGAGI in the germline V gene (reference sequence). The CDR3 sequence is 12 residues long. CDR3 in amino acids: CASSPDRDGYTF. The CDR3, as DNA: TGTGCCAGCAGTCCGGACAGGGATGGCTACACCTTC.

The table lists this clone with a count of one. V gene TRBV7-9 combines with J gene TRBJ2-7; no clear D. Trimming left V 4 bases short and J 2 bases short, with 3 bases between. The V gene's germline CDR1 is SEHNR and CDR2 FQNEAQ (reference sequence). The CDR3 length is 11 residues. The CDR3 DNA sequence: TGTGCCAGCAGCTCGACCTACGAGCAGTACTTC. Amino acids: CASSSTYEQYF.

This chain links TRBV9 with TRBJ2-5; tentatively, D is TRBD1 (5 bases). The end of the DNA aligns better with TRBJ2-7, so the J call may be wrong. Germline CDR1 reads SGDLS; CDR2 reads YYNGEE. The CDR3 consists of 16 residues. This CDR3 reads CASSVGRGASSYEQYF. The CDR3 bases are TGTGCCAGCAGCGTAGGTAGGGGTGCCAGCTCCTACGAGCAGTACTTC.

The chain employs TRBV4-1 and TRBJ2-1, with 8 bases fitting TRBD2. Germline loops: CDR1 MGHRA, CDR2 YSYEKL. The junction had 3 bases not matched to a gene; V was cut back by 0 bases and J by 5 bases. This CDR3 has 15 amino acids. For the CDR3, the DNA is TGCGCCAGCAGCCAAGACGGGAGGGTGAACAATGAGCAGTTCTTC. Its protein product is CASSQDGRVNNEQFF.

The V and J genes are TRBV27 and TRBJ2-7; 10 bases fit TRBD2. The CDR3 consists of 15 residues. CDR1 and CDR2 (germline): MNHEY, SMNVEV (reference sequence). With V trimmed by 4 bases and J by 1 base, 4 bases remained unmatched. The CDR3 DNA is TGTGCCAGCAGTTATAGCGGGGGGCCATCCTACGAGCAGTACTTC. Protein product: CASSYSGGPSYEQYF.

CDR3 sequence (DNA): TGTGCCAGCACCCCGAACGGGAGAGCTAATGAGCAGTTCTTC. Protein product: CASTPNGRANEQFF. The J gene is TRBJ2-1, the V gene TRBV27; a possible D gene is TRBD2 (6 bases). This CDR3 is built from 14 residues. The ends were cut back, 7 bases at V and 7 bases at J, with 17 bases in the middle. Germline values: CDR1 MNHEY, CDR2 SMNVEV (reference sequence).

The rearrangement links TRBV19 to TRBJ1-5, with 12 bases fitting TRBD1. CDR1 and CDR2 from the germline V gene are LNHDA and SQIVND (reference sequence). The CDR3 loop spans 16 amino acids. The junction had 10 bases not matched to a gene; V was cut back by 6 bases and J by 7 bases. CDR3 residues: CASRPPGQGARQPQHF. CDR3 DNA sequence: TGTGCCAGTAGGCCTCCGGGACAGGGGGCCCGACAGCCCCAGCATTTT.

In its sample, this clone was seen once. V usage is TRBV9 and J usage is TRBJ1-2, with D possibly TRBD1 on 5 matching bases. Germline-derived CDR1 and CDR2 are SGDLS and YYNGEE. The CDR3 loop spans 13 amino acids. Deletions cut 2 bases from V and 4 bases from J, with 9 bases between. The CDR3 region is CASSVGEFYGYTF. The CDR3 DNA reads TGTGCCAGCAGCGTGGGGGAATTCTATGGCTACACCTTC.

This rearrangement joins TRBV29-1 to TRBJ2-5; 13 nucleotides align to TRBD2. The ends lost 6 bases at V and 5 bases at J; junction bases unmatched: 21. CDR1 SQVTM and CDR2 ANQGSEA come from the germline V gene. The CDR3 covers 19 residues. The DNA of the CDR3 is TGCAGCGTGGCAGGTTCGCAGGGTCGGACTAGCGGGAGTGGGGAGACCCAGTACTTC. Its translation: CSVAGSQGRTSGSGETQYF. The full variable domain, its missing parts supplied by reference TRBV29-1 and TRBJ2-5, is SAVISQKPSRDICQRGTSLTIQCQVDSQVTMMFWYRQQPGQSLTLIATANQGSEATYESGFVIDKFPISRPNLTFSTLTVSNMSPEDSSIYLCSVAGSQGRTSGSGETQYFGPGTRLLVL.